This note documents a single T cell receptor beta chain sequence. Its antigen remains unidentified. The CDR3 contains 13 residues. The V and J ends lost 5 bases and 2 bases respectively, with 6 bases between them. Germline V lookup: CDR1 KGHDR, CDR2 SFDVKD. This record belongs to a study of CD8 T cells in Susac syndrome. Reverse transcription of roughly 0.45 to 1 ug RNA was performed with random hexamers. By means of immunoSEQ multiplex PCR, TCR beta CDR3 spanning 54 Vbeta and 13 Jbeta underwent amplification. TCRdb used MiXCR to reprocess the immunoSEQ multiplex PCR reads, holding one entry per CDR3 protein. This sample yields about 140,000 distinct CDR3 sequences, of which about 95% are seen a single time; 0.11% belongs to the top ten. Overall study results and limits: The authors acknowledged that the study's TCR sequencing and HLA analysis involved relatively few individuals.

While CD8+ and CD4+ T cells were isolated negatively, TEMRA cells were enriched by FACS. This receptor was identified in a human donor with multiple sclerosis. The rearrangement uses TRBV24-1 and TRBJ1-5; possibly TRBD1 for D (6 bases). The sample comprised CD4+ T cells from PBMCs. CDR3 amino acids: CATSGQGNQPQHF. As DNA, the CDR3 is TGTGCCACCAGTGGACAGGGCAATCAGCCCCAGCATTTT.